A single sample gave rise to the 2 T cell receptor beta chains below, sequenced in a study of OX40 agonist ivuxolimab in advanced cancers. TCRdb keeps only in-frame clones here, not all; method: immunoSEQ multiplex PCR. The repertoire consists of 90,000 or so clones, with approximately 90% occurring once and the leading ten covering around 1.5%. Sequenced here: CD4+ or CD8+ T cells sorted from blood, sampled in a trial of the OX40 agonist ivuxolimab. These receptors were taken from an adult with an advanced solid tumor such as melanoma, head and neck, liver or kidney cancer.

CDR3 loop: CATSRAGTGSHGEAFF. The CDR3 bases are TGTGCCACCAGCAGAGCCGGGACAGGGTCGCATGGTGAAGCTTTCTTT. V usage is TRBV15 and J usage is TRBJ1-1, with TRBD1 identical over 9 bases. Germline V lookup: CDR1 LNHNV, CDR2 YYDKDF (reference sequence). The junction had 10 bases not matched to a gene; V was cut back by 1 base and J by 7 bases. The CDR3 is 16 amino acids.

The table lists this clone with a count of one. The CDR3 sequence: CASSYSAQGYNEQFF. In nucleotides, the CDR3 is TGTGCCAGCAGTTACTCGGCGCAGGGATACAATGAGCAGTTCTTC. The chain is built from TRBV6-6 and TRBJ2-1, with D maybe TRBD1 (5 bases). The germline V gene encodes CDR1 MNHNY and CDR2 SVGAGI (reference sequence). Deletions cut 0 bases from V and 4 bases from J, with 10 bases between. CDR3 length equals 15 residues.